These T cell receptor beta chains were read from a single sample in a study of cytotoxic CD8 clonotypes in ibrutinib-treated CLL. Libraries were prepared by immunoSEQ multiplex PCR; TCRdb keeps only in-frame clonotypes and omits some of them. The sample gives over 120,000 clones, about 80% of which show up once; 5% to 5.5% is in the top ten. The specimen was PBMCs, collected after 24 months of ibrutinib treatment. These receptors all come from a human donor with chronic lymphocytic leukemia. CDR3s include the opening cysteine and the closing phenylalanine or tryptophan. Where a row states a size, it is once, few, many or the class of an expanded clone; other rows omit it.

J gene: TRBJ2-1
V gene: TRBV7-3
clone size: -
CDR3 protein: CASSPHLAGNNEQFF

J gene: TRBJ1-2
V gene: TRBV28
clone size: few
CDR3 protein: CASTTPDRGRNYGYTF

J gene: TRBJ2-3
V gene: TRBV5-4
clone size: -
CDR3 protein: CASGDRGTDTQYF

J gene: TRBJ2-1
V gene: TRBV7-3
clone size: -
CDR3 protein: CASSPPGGGLGYNEQFF

J gene: TRBJ2-7
V gene: TRBV7-9
clone size: once
CDR3 protein: CASSLDGDRLYEQYF

J gene: TRBJ2-5
V gene: TRBV5-6
clone size: -
CDR3 protein: CASSQQLAGGPSQETQYF

J gene: TRBJ2-1
V gene: TRBV28
clone size: -
CDR3 protein: CASSLARVQFF

J gene: TRBJ1-1
V gene: TRBV19
clone size: few
CDR3 protein: CASRPWGGSAEAFF

J gene: TRBJ2-2
V gene: TRBV19
clone size: -
CDR3 protein: CASKALAGAIGELFF

J gene: TRBJ2-6
V gene: TRBV5-6
clone size: -
CDR3 protein: CASSLSLEGSVLTF

J gene: TRBJ1-1
V gene: TRBV9
clone size: -
CDR3 protein: CASSPEDTEAFF